The rows below give T cell receptor beta chains drawn from one sample of a study of shared clonotypes between healthy human individuals. The table came from immunoSEQ multiplex PCR; TCRdb's copy has only in-frame clones and leaves some out. The sample includes a few hundred thousand clones, around 97% of them seen just once. Input material: naive CD4+ T cells sorted from blood. The receptor set was obtained from a woman aged 25 to 39 in good health. Each CDR3 is given with its conserved first and last residue.

TRBV5-1	CASSFDSYEQYF
TRBV4-2	CASSPGTSGIKVCVGTYEQYF
TRBV4-2	CASSQDSGRGTDTQYF
TRBV5-1	CASSLEGGNTGELFF
TRBV6-5	CASSYSGLETDTQYF
TRBV19	CASGETQYF
TRBV10-3	CAISPGLVTDYEQYF
TRBV7-6	CASSPQETQYF
TRBV11-2	CASSLDYTDTQYF
TRBV4-2	CASSQKGLDYNEQFF
TRBV5-1	CASSLYIASGKDEQYF
TRBV7-9	CASSFGNQETQYF
TRBV10-3	CAISGDRVHEQYF
TRBV7-8	CASSLRQADTQYF
TRBV5-1	CASSLTGLDTQYF
TRBV28	CASSFTGTYEQYF
TRBV2	CASTEQGVGGELFF
TRBV5-4	CASSLAQGAGETQYF
TRBV2	CASSDQGEETQYF
TRBV25-1	CASSEIADAYNEQFF
TRBV7-2	CASSLDRAYEQYF
TRBV19	CASSPGPNQPQHF
TRBV11-2	CASSLAPQDEQFF
TRBV10-3	CAISDRTSGRAQTDTQYF
TRBV28	CASRERGTQYF
TRBV7-9	CASSLTAAGRYEQYF
TRBV6-5	CASRPQEGGGYTF
TRBV2	CATLQGALRFGNTEAFF
TRBV28	CASSRPAVGQTQYF
TRBV9	CASSVDLYRGQETQYF
TRBV2	CAGSGSSYEQYF
TRBV4-1	CASSQRTGSADTGELFF
TRBV28	CASRAGYTEAFF
TRBV5-1	CASSGPGTLFTDTQYF
TRBV27	CASRGVEGPYNEQFF
TRBV4-1	CASSQEFSGSVVYNEQFF
TRBV11-2	CASSLTGDYWELFF
TRBV6-6	CASSDYQPARYTEAFF
TRBV5-1	CASSPEPTVNTEAFF
TRBV28	CASSPGTISYEQYF
TRBV19	CASSIVLGQTNDYEQYF
TRBV29-1	CSVGQFFTGELFF
TRBV6-5	CASSRDYPYEQYF
TRBV15	CATSRAGAFSYEQYF
TRBV19	CASRRERYSYEQYF
TRBV6-1	CASSRRGAGEQFF
TRBV18	CASSPQVGDSDTQYF
TRBV6-1	CASRVPDRNTEAFF
TRBV27	CASTSQGRVEQYF
TRBV7-9	CASSWGINTGELFF
TRBV5-1	CASSLEGQGDQPQHF
TRBV28	CASSFGTGEKLFF
TRBV7-9	CASSIGQNGYTF
TRBV20-1	CSAPKFYGYTF
TRBV5-4	CASSLGSGRHYEQYF